Presented here are 26 T cell receptor beta chains from one specimen sequenced in a study of tumor-infiltrating lymphocytes in primary liver carcinoma. Using a constant-region primer together with ProtoScript II reverse transcriptase, TCR beta cDNA was made from roughly 520 ng of total RNA. Slightly modified ARM-PCR, run as three nested multiplex PCR rounds, produced the TCR beta libraries. A C-beta reverse primer and TRBV1-TRBV30 forward primers served in each of the first two PCR rounds, at 9 to 10 cycles apiece. TCRdb reprocessed the multiplex PCR reads with MiXCR, giving one entry per CDR3 protein. The sample has hundreds of thousands of distinct CDR3 sequences, nearly 60% seen once; the top ten hold about 17%. Extraction also yielded germline DNA, while blood RNA was obtained from unsorted whole blood. Sequenced input: peripheral blood. Receptors originate from a woman aged 25 to 39 with primary liver carcinoma and hepatitis B virus infection.

This clonotype was recorded many times. V and J are TRBV11-2 and TRBJ2-3, with D uncertain. Germline V gives CDR1 SGHAT, CDR2 FQNNGV. The CDR3 has 15 residues. V was clipped by 4 bases and J by 1 base, with 12 bases between them. The CDR3 protein is CASSSASLGTDTQYF. Here the CDR3 DNA reads TGTGCCAGCAGCTCCGCGTCCCTAGGCACAGATACGCAGTATTTT.

With respect to this clonotype: At one boundary the junction diverges from the germline segment, which might be a read error. This chain joins TRBV4-1 and TRBJ2-2, with 7 bases identical to TRBD2. The CDR3 is 18 residues long. CDR1 is MGHRA, CDR2 YSYEKL, per germline. The CDR3 region is CASSQDRGVQRDPGELFF. The DNA of the CDR3 is TGCGCAAGCAGCCAAGATCGTGGCGTTCAGCGGGATCCCGGGGAGCTGTTTTTT.

The table lists this clonotype with a few counts. The chain joins TRBV10-3 to TRBJ2-2; D possibly corresponds to TRBD2 (6 bases). Trimming left V 3 bases short and J 9 bases short, with 8 bases between. The germline V gene has CDR1 ENHRY and CDR2 SYGVKD. CDR3 length: 12 residues. The CDR3: CAISELARELFF. The CDR3 DNA is TGTGCCATCAGTGAACTAGCCAGGGAGCTGTTTTTT.

A remark on this clonotype: Because it lacks the conserved phenylalanine or tryptophan at the end, this CDR3 is likely a read error. V is TRBV5-5 and J is TRBJ2-3; D is undetermined. The DNA end lines up better with TRBJ1-5; the J call may be wrong. Germline lookup yields CDR1 SGHKS and CDR2 YYEKEE (reference sequence). This CDR3 has 15 amino acids. The CDR3 is CASSLGTSSTDTQHL. CDR3 bases: TGTGCCAGCAGCTTGGGGACCAGTAGCACAGATACGCAGCATCTT.

This clonotype was counted many times. The chain couples TRBV11-2 to TRBJ2-5; 9 nucleotides align to TRBD2. Germline V gives CDR1 SGHAT, CDR2 FQNNGV. This CDR3 region has 18 residues. Trimming removed 2 bases from V and 5 bases from J; junction bases left unmatched: 15. The CDR3 region has the DNA TGTGCCAGCAGCTTATGGATGGCTAGCGGGATGGGGCGGGAGACCCAGTACTTC. It translates to CASSLWMASGMGRETQYF. Full variable domain (missing parts from reference TRBV11-2 and TRBJ2-5): EAGVAQSPRYKIIEKRQSVAFWCNPISGHATLYWYQQILGQGPKLLIQFQNNGVVDDSQLPKDRFSAERLKGVDSTLKIQPAKLEDSAVYLCASSLWMASGMGRETQYFGPGTRLLVL.

As to this clonotype: A much larger clonotype is one base distant, so this may be a read error. V and J are TRBV12-3 or TRBV12-4 and TRBJ2-5; 8 nucleotides line up with TRBD1. CDR3 length: 16 residues. CDR3 sequence reads: CTSSPKTGVVGETQYF. The DNA of the CDR3 is TGTACCAGCAGTCCAAAGACAGGGGTGGTAGGGGAGACCCAGTACTTC.

About this clonotype: The junction departs from germline at one end; a sequencing error may be responsible. The rearrangement joins TRBV12-3 or TRBV12-4 to TRBJ2-1; the D is unclear. This CDR3 spans 15 amino acids. The CDR3 sequence: CASILRKSSYNGQFF. As DNA, the CDR3 is TGTGCCAGCATCCTTAGGAAAAGCTCCTACAATGGGCAGTTCTTC.

With respect to this clonotype: Possible read error: a much larger clone is one base away. The conserved phenylalanine or tryptophan is not found at the CDR3 terminus, so this likely reflects a read error. Here the CDR3 DNA reads TGTGCCATCAGTTTGGGAGGACAGCCCCAAGAGACCCAGTACTTA. Its protein product is CAISLGGQPQETQYL. The genes are TRBV10-3 and TRBJ2-5; D is possibly TRBD1 or TRBD2 (6 bases each). CDR1 is ENHRY, CDR2 SYGVKD, per germline. V was clipped by 5 bases and J by 1 base, with 14 bases between them. The CDR3 loop spans 15 amino acids.

The CDR3 DNA sequence: TGTGCCTGGAATACTCGCGGGCCCACCGGGGAGCTGTTTTTT. Protein product: CAWNTRGPTGELFF. The chain combines TRBV30 with TRBJ2-2, with a weak D call TRBD2 (5 bases). Germline-derived CDR1 and CDR2 are GTSNPN and SVGIG (reference sequence). V dropped 4 bases and J dropped 4 bases, with 13 bases sitting between them. The CDR3 is made up of 14 amino acids.

This chain connects TRBV13 to TRBJ2-1, with 10 nucleotides matching TRBD2. With V trimmed by 5 bases and J by 5 bases, 9 bases remained unmatched. Germline CDR1 reads PRHDT; CDR2 reads FYEKMQ (reference sequence). This CDR3 is built from 16 residues. The CDR3 reads CASSTRSGTSDNEQFF. For the CDR3, the DNA is TGTGCCAGCAGCACCCGTTCCGGGACTAGCGACAATGAGCAGTTCTTC.

The chain recombines TRBV6-5 with TRBJ2-5; TRBD1 or TRBD2 may be the D gene (6 bases each). V lost 2 bases, J lost 5 bases, and 12 bases lay in between. There are 14 residues in the CDR3. Germline-derived CDR1 and CDR2 are MNHEY and SVGAGI. CDR3 sequence: CASSYPGGRETQYF. In DNA, the CDR3 is TGTGCCAGCAGTTACCCTGGGGGGCGGGAGACCCAGTACTTC.

Concerning this clonotype: At one boundary the junction diverges from the germline segment, which might be a read error. The chain joins TRBV11-2 to TRBJ2-6, with 12 bases matching TRBD2. Germline assignment: CDR1 SGHAT and CDR2 FQNNGV. This CDR3 is built from 17 residues. The CDR3 bases are TGTGCCAGCAGCTCTAGCGGGAGGGCCAGTGGGGCCGACGTCCTGACTTTC. Translation: CASSSSGRASGADVLTF.

On this clonotype itself: The junction and the germline gene differ at one end; a read error may be behind it. The chain joins TRBV6-2 or TRBV6-3 to TRBJ2-2, with D perhaps given as TRBD1 or TRBD2 (5 bases each). From germline, CDR1 is MNHEY and CDR2 SVGEGT. The CDR3 length is 15 residues. CDR3 sequence reads: CASSPWGRYAGELSF. The CDR3 DNA follows: TGTGCCAGCTCTCCTTGGGGCAGGTACGCCGGGGAGCTCTCTTTT.

Turning to this clonotype: A junction boundary mismatches the germline segment, possibly from a read error. The chain uses TRBV11-1 and TRBJ1-1; 9 nucleotides match TRBD1. CDR3 length: 17 amino acids. Germline V CDR1 and CDR2: SGHAT, FQDESV (reference sequence). The CDR3 spells CASRQTGTGLRRAEAFF. CDR3 coding DNA: TGTGCCAGCAGACAAACCGGGACAGGGTTGAGGAGAGCTGAAGCATTCTTT.

The chain has TRBV7-9 and TRBJ2-1; 10 bases map to TRBD2. There are 17 residues in the CDR3. V trimming: 7 bases; J trimming: 3 bases; junction bases outside the gene matches: 12. In germline, CDR1 is SEHNR, CDR2 FQNEAQ (reference sequence). The CDR3 bases are TGTGCCAGCACCTCAGAGCTCGGGACTAGCGACTACAATGAGCAGTTCTTC. Its translation is CASTSELGTSDYNEQFF.

The V call is TRBV5-5, the J call TRBJ1-6; a possible D gene is TRBD1 (6 bases). This CDR3 spans 15 amino acids. Germline CDR1 and CDR2: SGHKS and YYEKEE (reference sequence). V gave up 4 bases and J gave up 7 bases, with 15 bases separating them. In DNA form, the CDR3 reads TGTGCCAGCAGCACCCCACAGGGAAAGAATTCACCCCTCCACTTT. This gives the protein CASSTPQGKNSPLHF.

About this clonotype itself: Its ends do not fully match the called genes, so a read error is possible. The CDR3 coding sequence is TGTGACAGCAGCACAACTAACATCGGGGAGCTGGTTTTT. This translates into CDSSTTNIGELVF. This chain links TRBV11-2 with TRBJ2-2; D might be TRBD2 (5 bases). The CDR3 is 13 residues long. Germline assignment: CDR1 SGHAT and CDR2 FQNNGV.

At least ten counts were recorded for this clonotype. The chain links TRBV11-3 to TRBJ1-1; D gene uncertain. This CDR3 spans 12 amino acids. V dropped 1 base and J dropped 3 bases, with 3 bases sitting between them. Germline assignment: CDR1 SGHNT and CDR2 YENEEA. CDR3 sequence reads: CASSLVYTEAFF. Here the CDR3 DNA reads TGTGCCAGCAGCTTAGTGTACACTGAAGCTTTCTTT.

V and J are TRBV7-9 and TRBJ2-7, with 9 bases lining up with TRBD2. The ends lost 4 bases at V and 1 base at J; junction bases unmatched: 5. This CDR3 comprises 15 residues. Germline lookup yields CDR1 SEHNR and CDR2 FQNEAQ (reference sequence). This CDR3 is CASSYGLASSYEQYF. In nucleotides, the CDR3 is TGTGCCAGCAGCTATGGACTAGCGAGTTCCTACGAGCAGTACTTC.

This clonotype was seen many times. The rearrangement links TRBV12-3 or TRBV12-4 to TRBJ2-5; D is possibly TRBD1 or TRBD2 (5 bases each). V dropped 9 bases and J dropped 6 bases, with 11 bases sitting between them. CDR3 size: 11 residues. The CDR3: CASGTGKTQYF. The CDR3 coding sequence is TGTGCCAGTGGGACGGGGAAGACCCAGTACTTC.

V and J are TRBV6-6 and TRBJ1-6, with 7 bases that match TRBD1. V gave up 10 bases and J gave up 10 bases; unmatched junction bases: 7. There are 12 residues in the CDR3. Germline assignment: CDR1 MNHNY and CDR2 SVGAGI (reference sequence). The CDR3 loop reads CANTQGRSPLHF. CDR3 nucleotide sequence: TGTGCCAACACACAGGGGAGATCACCCCTCCACTTT.

This clonotype was seen a handful of times. V usage is TRBV28 and J usage is TRBJ1-5; D ambiguous. Trimming left V 5 bases short and J 0 bases short, with 5 bases between. The CDR3 covers 13 residues. The germline V gene encodes CDR1 MDHEN and CDR2 SYDVKM. CDR3 sequence: CASSRYSNQPQHF. CDR3 coding DNA: TGTGCCAGCAGTCGATATAGCAATCAGCCCCAGCATTTT.

A word on this clonotype: A much larger clone lies one base from this, so it may be a read error. The chain links TRBV4-1 to TRBJ2-4, with 11 bases identical to TRBD2. Germline V gives CDR1 MGHRA, CDR2 YSYEKL. This CDR3 has 14 amino acids. The CDR3 DNA sequence: TGCGTCAGCAGCCAAGAACTAGCGGGAGACATTCAGTACTTC. It yields the protein CVSSQELAGDIQYF.

This clonotype was counted between two and nine times. The chain employs TRBV6-1 and TRBJ1-2; 9 bases are a match to TRBD1. The trim removed 5 bases at V and 1 base at J, leaving 11 bases unmatched. This CDR3 has 17 residues. Germline values: CDR1 MNHNS, CDR2 SASEGT. The CDR3 coding sequence is TGTGCCAGCAGTTTGATGGACAGGGGAGTTGGTAACTATGGCTACACCTTC. It codes for CASSLMDRGVGNYGYTF.

As for this clonotype: Just one base apart from a much larger clone, this may be a read error. The rearrangement links TRBV4-3 to TRBJ2-4; no clear D. Per germline, CDR1 LGHNA and CDR2 YSLEER. The CDR3 has 16 amino acids. V was shortened by 0 bases and J by 0 bases, with 9 bases between the two germline ends. For the CDR3, the DNA is TGCGCCAGCAGCCAAGATCTTATGGTAGCCAAAAACATTCAGTACTTC. It yields the protein CASSQDLMVAKNIQYF.

The rearrangement joins TRBV11-2 to TRBJ1-1; no definite D call. The germline V gene has CDR1 SGHAT and CDR2 FQNNGV. CDR3 size: 13 residues. V lost 6 bases, J lost 10 bases, and 18 bases lay in between. The CDR3 spells CASSLIVRKVAFF. The CDR3 bases are TGTGCCAGCAGTTTAATAGTCCGAAAGGTAGCTTTCTTT.